This record covers a single T cell receptor beta chain. The entry originates in a study of control samples from healthy donors and cancer patients. Using immunoSEQ multiplex PCR, the repertoire was profiled, and TCRdb retains in-frame clones only, with some absent. The repertoire table contains 150,000 to 200,000 clones. This CDR3 contains 13 residues. The V gene end was trimmed by 4 bases and the J gene end by 6 bases; junction bases not matched to a gene: 5. The chain uses TRBV12-3 or TRBV12-4 and TRBJ2-7; TRBD1 matches 8 bases. This receptor was identified in a woman in her 30s in good health. The sample was blood. This chain's CDR3 is CASSSQGAGEQYF. For the CDR3, the DNA is TGTGCCAGCAGTTCCCAGGGGGCGGGCGAGCAGTACTTC.